The 5 T cell receptor beta chains below come from one sample, sequenced in a study of T cell repertoires in cytomegalovirus infection. TCRdb redid the calling of the reads with MiXCR, one entry per CDR3 protein. The table has more than 150,000 distinct CDR3 sequences, roughly a fifth seen once; the top ten hold about 2.9%. Sequenced: PBMCs. The receptors stem from a human donor in good health (CMV status not recorded). Some clones in this sample may be carry-over from other donors' samples.

The V call is TRBV7-2, the J call TRBJ2-1, with D possibly matching TRBD2 (6 bases). Germline V gene sequence: CDR1 SGHTA, CDR2 FQGNSA. CDR3 length: 15 residues. V lost 5 bases and J 7 bases, leaving 18 bases between the germline ends. CDR3 in amino acids: CASSKRGGKGNEQFF. Here the CDR3 DNA reads TGTGCCAGCAGCAAGCGTGGGGGGAAGGGGAATGAGCAGTTCTTC.

The V gene is TRBV7-9, the J gene TRBJ1-1; D not certain. V lost 3 bases and J lost 3, with 11 bases in between. CDR3 length: 14 amino acids. In germline, CDR1 is SEHNR, CDR2 FQNEAQ (reference sequence). The CDR3 reads CASSFGNVDTEAFF. In DNA, the CDR3 is TGTGCCAGCAGCTTTGGTAACGTGGACACTGAAGCTTTCTTT.

This clonotype was seen more than once but under ten times. The chain combines TRBV4-1 with TRBJ2-7, with TRBD1 matching over 12 bases. This CDR3 spans 17 amino acids. The germline CDR1 and CDR2 sequences are MGHRA and YSYEKL. V trimming: 5 bases; J trimming: 3 bases; junction bases outside the gene matches: 11. The chain's CDR3 is CASSTLAGTGGIYEQYF. As DNA, the CDR3 is TGCGCCAGCAGCACACTTGCGGGGACAGGGGGCATCTACGAGCAGTACTTC.

The genes are TRBV23-1 and TRBJ2-7, with TRBD1 matching 8 bases. TRBV23-1 is sorted into the ORF group, with uncertain function. This CDR3 contains 16 residues. The ends lost 2 bases at V and 2 bases at J; junction bases unmatched: 8. Here the CDR3 DNA reads TGCGCCAGCAGTCAACCCGGGGACAGGCAAACCTACGAGCAGTACTTC. Protein product: CASSQPGDRQTYEQYF.

A note on this clonotype: This may come from a read error, since a much larger clone is one base off. This chain uses TRBV7-1 with TRBJ1-5; no clear D gene. TRBV7-1 is an open reading frame whose function is uncertain. The CDR3 loop spans 12 amino acids. CDR3 in amino acids: CASSGNNRPQHF. CDR3 nucleotide sequence: TGTGCCAGCAGCGGCAATAATCGGCCCCAGCATTTT.